The 3 T cell receptor beta chains listed next were all sequenced from one sample in a study of blood T cell repertoires in COVID-19. Only in-frame clones appear in the TCRdb table, and some are missing; sequencing was by immunoSEQ multiplex PCR. The sample carries roughly 270,000 clones, about 82% recorded once. Sequencing was done on a sample of peripheral blood. Receptors originate from a man aged 50-60 years with active or convalescent COVID-19.

The chain couples TRBV6-5 to TRBJ2-3; 9 bases map to TRBD1. This CDR3 contains 15 residues. With V trimmed by 4 bases and J by 5 bases, 7 bases remained unmatched. Germline CDR1 reads MNHEY; CDR2 reads SVGAGI. The CDR3 here is CASSSTGGQGDTQYF. The CDR3 coding sequence is TGTGCCAGCAGTTCCACAGGGGGCCAGGGAGATACGCAGTATTTT.

V gene TRBV4-1 combines with J gene TRBJ2-1, with D possibly TRBD2 on 6 matching bases. The CDR3 extends over 18 amino acids. Germline V lookup: CDR1 MGHRA, CDR2 YSYEKL. V dropped 3 bases and J dropped 4 bases, with 22 bases sitting between them. The CDR3 DNA sequence: TGCGCCAGCAGCCAGGAGCCCTTAGCGGAGACCCCTTACAATGAGCAGTTCTTC. Its protein is CASSQEPLAETPYNEQFF.

The chain links TRBV18 to TRBJ1-1, with D possibly matching TRBD1 (6 bases). Trimming pared 4 bases from V and 0 bases from J, leaving 9 bases between. This CDR3 region has 14 residues. In germline, CDR1 is KGHSH, CDR2 LQKENI. The CDR3 is CASSQQGVNTEAFF. The DNA of the CDR3 is TGTGCCAGCTCACAACAGGGCGTGAACACTGAAGCTTTCTTT.